The 16 T cell receptor beta chains given below trace back to one sample, sequenced in a study of cytomegalovirus exposure and HLA in healthy donors (dated by TCRdb to the late 2010s). The library was built by means of the immunoSEQ multiplex PCR assay. A mixture of 60 forward primers for TCR Vbeta segments and 13 reverse primers for TCR Jbeta segments was used in the multiplex PCR. Entries here come from immuneACCESS through TCRdb and include only in-frame sequences with V and J called. Some clones fail to appear in such tables; in the studies checked, an unresolved V gene covers under half of the shortfall, and the cause of the remainder is unknown. A total of approximately 210,000 clones appear in this sample, over 70% of them only once. The ten largest clones add up to about 1.2% of the sample. The sequenced sample was PBMCs. All receptors come from a man aged 30-40 years in good health and CMV-seronegative.

The chain uses TRBV21-1 and TRBJ2-5; no DNA check was done on the table's D call, TRBD2. TRBV21-1 is a pseudogene segment. This CDR3 has 17 amino acids. For the CDR3, the DNA is TGTGCCAGCAGCAAAGACCCGATGGGACTAGCGCGAGAGACCCAGTACTTC. Its protein is CASSKDPMGLARETQYF.

The J gene is TRBJ1-5, the V gene TRBV5-5; no firm D call. Trimming took off 0 bases at V and 2 bases at J, with 9 bases between the two ends. This CDR3 spans 15 amino acids. The V gene's germline CDR1 is SGHKS and CDR2 YYEKEE (reference sequence). The CDR3 here is CASSLVAGGNQPQHF. CDR3 coding DNA: TGTGCCAGCAGCTTGGTGGCGGGCGGCAATCAGCCCCAGCATTTT.

This rearrangement joins TRBV23-1 to TRBJ2-7; no reliable D call. TRBV23-1 is an ORF, and what it does is uncertain. The V end lost 4 bases, the J end lost 3 bases, and 4 bases lay between the germline ends. The CDR3 consists of 11 residues. Written as DNA, the CDR3 is TGCGCCAGCAGTCGTAACTACGAGCAGTACTTC. Protein sequence: CASSRNYEQYF.

This chain uses TRBV7-6 with TRBJ2-7; TRBD2 agrees at 7 bases. The CDR3 totals 11 residues. Germline CDR1 is SGHVS and CDR2 is FNYEAQ. The ends lost 4 bases at V and 6 bases at J; junction bases unmatched: 0. The CDR3 DNA reads as TGTGCCAGCAGCTCGGGGGGCGAGCAGTACTTC. Protein product: CASSSGGEQYF.

For this clone: The junction differs from germline at one of its ends, possibly a read error. This rearrangement joins TRBV18 to TRBJ1-5, with TRBD1 as a possible D gene (6 bases). The CDR3 extends over 13 amino acids. Germline V lookup: CDR1 KGHSH, CDR2 LQKENI. The CDR3 DNA reads as TGTGCCAGCGCAGGGGTTCGCAATCAACCCCAGCATTTT. Amino acid sequence: CASAGVRNQPQHF.

The chain couples TRBV29-1 to TRBJ1-2; a weak D match, TRBD1 (6 bases). The length of the CDR3 is 11 residues. The ends were cut back, 4 bases at V and 11 bases at J, with 14 bases in the middle. Germline V gene data show CDR1 as SQVTM and CDR2 as ANQGSEA. The CDR3 DNA reads TGCAGCGTTGTCCGGACAGATTTTTACACCTTC. Amino acid sequence: CSVVRTDFYTF. The full variable domain, with the rest looked up from reference TRBV29-1 and TRBJ1-2, is SAVISQKPSRDICQRGTSLTIQCQVDSQVTMMFWYRQQPGQSLTLIATANQGSEATYESGFVIDKFPISRPNLTFSTLTVSNMSPEDSSIYLCSVVRTDFYTFGSGTRLTVV.

This chain connects TRBV13 to TRBJ2-5, with 9 bases aligning to TRBD2. The junction had 6 bases not matched to a gene; V was cut back by 3 bases and J by 4 bases. This CDR3 contains 15 residues. Germline CDR1 reads PRHDT; CDR2 reads FYEKMQ (reference sequence). The CDR3 DNA reads TGTGCCAGCAGCTTTCGCGGGGGGGAAGGAGAGACCCAGTACTTC. As protein: CASSFRGGEGETQYF.

This chain connects TRBV28 to TRBJ1-1, with 10 bases identical to TRBD1. Per the germline V gene, CDR1 is MDHEN and CDR2 is SYDVKM. The CDR3 is 17 residues long. V gave up 3 bases and J gave up 4 bases; unmatched junction bases: 11. The CDR3 nucleotides read TGTGCCAGCAGTTTCCTCGGGACAGGGGTCGGGATCACTGAAGCTTTCTTT. This sequence encodes CASSFLGTGVGITEAFF.

This chain connects TRBV7-8 to TRBJ2-7; tentative D call: TRBD2 (7 bases). Looked up from germline, CDR1 is SGHVS and CDR2 is FQNEAQ. The ends were cut back, 6 bases at V and 6 bases at J, with 18 bases in the middle. The CDR3 has 14 residues. The CDR3 is CASRPPGGPLEQYF. DNA for the CDR3: TGTGCCAGCAGACCCCCGGGGGGCCCCCTCGAGCAGTACTTC.

This clone has more than one count but fewer than ten. The chain employs TRBV18 and TRBJ1-2; 7 bases align to TRBD1. Per germline, CDR1 KGHSH and CDR2 LQKENI. V lost 5 bases, J lost 6 bases, and 27 bases stayed unmatched. CDR3 length: 20 amino acids. The chain's CDR3 is CASSLSGTAILFSLGNGYTF. CDR3 DNA: TGTGCCAGCTCATTATCCGGGACAGCGATTTTATTCTCTTTGGGAAATGGCTACACCTTC.

This chain connects TRBV6-5 to TRBJ2-1; 10 bases line up with TRBD2. Per germline, CDR1 MNHEY and CDR2 SVGAGI. The trim removed 4 bases at V and 8 bases at J, leaving 11 bases unmatched. This CDR3 contains 16 residues. The CDR3 DNA sequence: TGTGCCAGCAGTTTCCTGGGGGGTAGCGGGAGGTATGAGCAGTTCTTC. This sequence encodes CASSFLGGSGRYEQFF.

Concerning this clone: Mismatch with germline at one junction end may stem from a read error. The chain combines TRBV5-8 with TRBJ1-2, with 7 bases lining up with TRBD1. CDR1 and CDR2 (germline): SGHTS, YDEGEE. CDR3 size: 13 residues. CDR3 sequence: CASSFGTVHGYTF. The CDR3 DNA sequence: TGTGCCAGCAGCTTCGGGACAGTCCATGGCTACACCTTT.

This clone appeared once. The junction departs from germline at one end; a sequencing error may be responsible. This chain joins TRBV7-9 and TRBJ1-2; TRBD1 aligns across 8 bases. This CDR3 has 17 amino acids. Germline V gives CDR1 SEHNR, CDR2 FQNEAQ (reference sequence). The chain's CDR3 is CSSSRASGGQTNYGYTF. CDR3 in DNA: TGTTCCAGCAGCCGAGCGTCAGGGGGCCAGACTAACTATGGCTACACCTTC.

V and J are TRBV19 and TRBJ1-1, with TRBD1 as a possible D gene (6 bases). There are 14 residues in the CDR3. Looked up from germline, CDR1 is LNHDA and CDR2 is SQIVND (reference sequence). Trimming took 2 bases from V and 3 from J, leaving 10 bases between them. The CDR3 nucleotides are TGTGCCAGTAGTATATGGGGGCAGGACACTGAAGCTTTCTTT. Its protein product is CASSIWGQDTEAFF.

V usage is TRBV18 and J usage is TRBJ1-1, with 11 bases matching TRBD1. In germline, CDR1 is KGHSH, CDR2 LQKENI. The CDR3 loop spans 15 amino acids. The trim removed 0 bases at V and 4 bases at J, leaving 1 base unmatched. CDR3 in DNA: TGTGCCAGCTCACCACCGGGGACAGGGGGCACTGAAGCTTTCTTT. Protein sequence: CASSPPGTGGTEAFF.

The chain recombines TRBV13 with TRBJ2-3, with D uncertain. The CDR3 is made up of 15 amino acids. V shed 5 bases and J shed 0 bases, with 12 bases lying between them. Germline V gene data show CDR1 as PRHDT and CDR2 as FYEKMQ (reference sequence). The CDR3 is CASSQRGTSTDTQYF. The CDR3 bases are TGTGCCAGCAGCCAACGTGGTACTAGCACAGATACGCAGTATTTT.